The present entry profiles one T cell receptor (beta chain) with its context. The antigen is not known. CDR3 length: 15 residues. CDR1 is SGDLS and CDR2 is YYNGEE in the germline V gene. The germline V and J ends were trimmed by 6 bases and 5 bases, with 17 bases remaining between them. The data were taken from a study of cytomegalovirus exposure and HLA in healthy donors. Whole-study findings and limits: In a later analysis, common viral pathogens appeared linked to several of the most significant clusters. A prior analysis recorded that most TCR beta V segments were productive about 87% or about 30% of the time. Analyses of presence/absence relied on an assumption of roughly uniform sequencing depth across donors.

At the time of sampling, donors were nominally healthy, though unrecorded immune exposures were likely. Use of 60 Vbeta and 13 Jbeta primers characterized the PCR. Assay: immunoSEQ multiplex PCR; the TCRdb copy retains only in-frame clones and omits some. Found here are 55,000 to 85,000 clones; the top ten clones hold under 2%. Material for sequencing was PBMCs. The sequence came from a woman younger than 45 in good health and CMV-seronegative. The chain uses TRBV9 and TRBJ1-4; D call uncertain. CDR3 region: CASNLGRASNEKLFF. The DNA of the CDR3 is TGTGCCAGCAACCTAGGGCGGGCCTCGAATGAAAAACTGTTTTTT.